Below are 20 T cell receptor beta chains sequenced from a single sample in a study of identical twins. TCRdb reanalysed the 5' RACE reads using MiXCR and keeps one entry per CDR3 protein. The repertoire consists of about 690,000 distinct CDR3 sequences, with 5.5% to 7.5% occurring once and the leading ten covering roughly 1.6%. What was sequenced was naive T cells sorted from blood. The receptors originated from a man between 18 and 29 years old in good health.

This clonotype was observed at least ten times. This chain connects TRBV12-3 or TRBV12-4 to TRBJ1-5; D is undetermined. The CDR3 contains 16 residues. V lost 2 bases and J lost 5, with 16 bases in between. The CDR3 is CASSLSLDHPHQPQHF. The CDR3 DNA follows: TGTGCCAGCAGTTTATCTCTGGACCACCCCCATCAGCCCCAGCATTTT.

Only a few counts were recorded for this clonotype. CDR3 residues: CSASDRAQGNTIYF. In DNA form, the CDR3 reads TGCAGTGCGTCCGACAGGGCGCAAGGAAACACCATATATTTT. The chain employs TRBV20-1 and TRBJ1-3; TRBD1 matches at 7 bases. There are 14 residues in the CDR3. The germline gives CDR1 DFQATT, CDR2 SNEGSKA (reference sequence). V lost 6 bases and J lost 4; bases outside the gene matches: 9.

This clonotype occurred many times. The chain joins TRBV20-1 to TRBJ2-5; D not certain. V lost 3 bases and J 6 bases, leaving 5 bases between the germline ends. The CDR3 extends over 10 amino acids. Germline CDR1 is DFQATT and CDR2 is SNEGSKA (reference sequence). The CDR3 DNA is TGCAGTGCTAGTGTGAAGACCCAGTACTTC. Encoded protein: CSASVKTQYF.

This clonotype was found many times. This CDR3 reads CASSLPGLDNEQFF. DNA of the CDR3: TGTGCCAGCAGTTTGCCGGGGTTGGACAATGAGCAGTTCTTC. V gene TRBV27 combines with J gene TRBJ2-1; tentative D call: TRBD2 (5 bases). This CDR3 is 14 amino acids long. Germline V gene sequence: CDR1 MNHEY, CDR2 SMNVEV (reference sequence). V lost 3 bases to trimming and J lost 5 bases, with 11 bases between them.

This chain connects TRBV20-1 to TRBJ2-7, with D tentatively TRBD1 (6 bases). Trimming left V 3 bases short and J 7 bases short, with 16 bases between. The CDR3 contains 13 residues. The germline gives CDR1 DFQATT, CDR2 SNEGSKA (reference sequence). CDR3 nucleotides: TGCAGTGCTAGGGGTAGGGACAATGGGGAGCAGTACTTC. Its protein is CSARGRDNGEQYF.

This clonotype has ten or more counts. J is TRBJ1-2 and V is TRBV5-1, with 7 bases fitting TRBD1. There are 15 residues in the CDR3. The germline gives CDR1 SGHRS, CDR2 YFSETQ. V dropped 3 bases and J dropped 8; count of bases not matched to a gene: 13. This chain's CDR3 is CASSSRQGSRAGYTF. CDR3 DNA sequence: TGCGCCAGCAGCTCCCGACAGGGCTCGCGCGCGGGCTACACCTTC.

In this sample, this clonotype turned up many times. The chain links TRBV29-1 to TRBJ2-3; D remains ambiguous. Germline CDR1 is SQVTM and CDR2 is ANQGSEA. There are 11 residues in the CDR3. V shed 4 bases and J shed 5 bases, with 7 bases lying between them. This CDR3 reads CSVAVRDTQYF. For the CDR3, the DNA is TGCAGCGTTGCGGTAAGAGATACGCAGTATTTT.

This clonotype was seen only a few times. V usage is TRBV20-1 and J usage is TRBJ2-1; no firm D call. Trimming cost V 5 bases and J 8 bases, with 10 bases left between them. The CDR3 totals 11 residues. CDR1 and CDR2 from the germline V gene are DFQATT and SNEGSKA (reference sequence). The CDR3: CSAGHWDEQFF. DNA of the CDR3: TGCAGTGCTGGCCACTGGGATGAGCAGTTCTTC.

This clonotype has more than one count but fewer than ten. V and J are TRBV27 and TRBJ2-3; a possible D gene is TRBD1 (7 bases). Trimming cost V 5 bases and J 1 base, with 16 bases left between them. The CDR3 runs 16 residues. The V gene's germline CDR1 is MNHEY and CDR2 SMNVEV (reference sequence). CDR3 region: CASSPNRGGGTDTQYF. CDR3 bases: TGTGCCAGCAGTCCGAACAGGGGAGGTGGCACAGATACGCAGTATTTT.

The chain combines TRBV19 with TRBJ1-1; a possible D gene is TRBD1 (6 bases). V was trimmed by 3 bases and J by 10 bases, leaving 15 bases between them. Germline lookup yields CDR1 LNHDA and CDR2 SQIVND (reference sequence). This CDR3 is 13 amino acids long. CDR3 amino acids: CASSIGWGQGAFF. The CDR3 DNA sequence: TGTGCCAGTAGTATTGGTTGGGGGCAAGGAGCTTTCTTT.

This clonotype was observed a handful of times. The chain joins TRBV21-1 to TRBJ2-5; the table assigns TRBD2, which was not confirmed against the DNA. TRBV21-1 is described as a pseudogene. This CDR3 region has 12 residues. The DNA for the CDR3 is TGTGCCAGCTGTACGAGCGGGGAGACCCAGTACTTC. Residues: CASCTSGETQYF.

On this clonotype: At one end, the junction sequence differs from germline, possibly due to a read error. The chain combines TRBV11-2 with TRBJ1-6; D is perhaps TRBD1 (6 bases). Per the germline V gene, CDR1 is SGHAT and CDR2 is FQNNGV. CDR3 length equals 14 residues. CDR3 DNA sequence: TGTGCCAGCAGCGTAGACAGGATCGTCTCACCCCTCCACTTT. This gives the protein CASSVDRIVSPLHF.

DNA for the CDR3: TGTGCCAGCGCGTCCGGTAATTCACCCCTCCACTTT. It specifies CASASGNSPLHF. V and J are TRBV6-6 and TRBJ1-6; D is undetermined. Germline V gene data show CDR1 as MNHNY and CDR2 as SVGAGI (reference sequence). V was cut by 8 bases and J by 6 bases, with 8 bases left in between. The CDR3 is made up of 12 amino acids.

The chain is built from TRBV14 and TRBJ2-4; weak D call: TRBD1 (5 bases). Trimming pared 2 bases from V and 7 bases from J, leaving 15 bases between. CDR1 SGHDN and CDR2 FVKESK come from the germline V gene. This CDR3 contains 15 residues. The CDR3, as DNA: TGTGCCAGCAGCCAACTCAGGGTGGGCGTCAACATTCAGTACTTC. Amino acids: CASSQLRVGVNIQYF.

This rearrangement joins TRBV7-3 to TRBJ2-3; TRBD2 agrees at 7 bases. CDR1 and CDR2 from the germline V gene are SGHTA and FQGTGA. V dropped 0 bases and J dropped 6; count of bases not matched to a gene: 9. This CDR3 spans 16 amino acids. The CDR3 DNA reads as TGTGCCAGCAGCTTAACTGGGGGAGGGATCTCGGATACGCAGTATTTT. As protein: CASSLTGGGISDTQYF. The variable domain in full, with the rest retrieved from reference TRBV7-3 and TRBJ2-3, is GAGVSQTPSNKVTEKGKYVELRCDPISGHTALYWYRQSLGQGPEFLIYFQGTGAADDSGLPNDRFFAVRPEGSVSTLKIQRTERGDSAVYLCASSLTGGGISDTQYFGPGTRLTVL.

This clonotype has a handful of counts. J is TRBJ2-7 and V is TRBV7-9; 11 bases are a match to TRBD2. Trimming cost V 5 bases and J 2 bases; bases outside gene matches: 2. Germline-derived CDR1 and CDR2 are SEHNR and FQNEAQ (reference sequence). CDR3 length: 14 amino acids. CDR3 protein: CASSTSGSTYEQYF. CDR3 DNA: TGTGCCAGCAGCACTAGCGGGAGTACCTACGAGCAGTACTTC.

There are a few counts of this clonotype. This chain connects TRBV29-1 to TRBJ1-2; D might be TRBD1 (6 bases). Looked up from germline, CDR1 is SQVTM and CDR2 is ANQGSEA. The CDR3 consists of 11 residues. Trimming removed 8 bases at V and 8 bases at J, with 15 bases between. The CDR3 DNA reads as TGCAGCCACCTTACAGGGTCGGGCTACACCTTC. The encoded protein is CSHLTGSGYTF.

This clonotype occurred many times. The chain couples TRBV6-5 to TRBJ2-1, with D uncertain. Deletions cut 4 bases from V and 10 bases from J, with 14 bases between. The CDR3 has 13 amino acids. Germline V gene sequence: CDR1 MNHEY, CDR2 SVGAGI. CDR3 protein: CASSSRLGSEQFF. CDR3 DNA: TGTGCCAGCAGTTCTAGACTGGGAAGCGAGCAGTTCTTC.

This clonotype was recorded at least ten times. The V and J genes are TRBV29-1 and TRBJ2-5, with 12 bases matching TRBD2. Unmatched junction bases numbered 17, after V lost 4 bases and J lost 5 bases. The CDR3 is 18 residues long. CDR1 and CDR2 (germline): SQVTM, ANQGSEA. Written as DNA, the CDR3 is TGCAGCGTTGGCCCGCACACCGCTAGCGGGAGGGCCTTGGAGACCCAGTACTTC. Translated: CSVGPHTASGRALETQYF.

This clonotype was picked up a small number of times. The chain couples TRBV6-1 to TRBJ2-3; D gene ambiguous. The CDR3 runs 14 residues. Germline CDR1 MNHNS, CDR2 SASEGT. The V gene lost 5 bases and the J gene lost 1 base, with 10 bases spanning the gap. CDR3 loop: CASSRTAGTDTQYF. The CDR3 coding sequence is TGTGCCAGCAGTAGGACGGCGGGCACAGATACGCAGTATTTT.